Below, 22 T cell receptor beta chains from the same sample are listed, as sequenced in a study of beta chain features in type 1 diabetes. Reverse transcription of all isolated RNA meant that expressed TCRB transcripts were sequenced. Sequenced by immunoSEQ multiplex PCR; TCRdb stores in-frame clones only, minus some. The sample lists roughly 450,000 clones; approximately 10% were seen once. Sequencing was done on a sample of naive CD4+ T cells from blood. These receptors all stem from a woman between 18 and 29 years old in good health.

This clone was seen only a few times. The chain is built from TRBV15 and TRBJ1-6; no definite D call. The V gene lost 0 bases and the J gene lost 9 bases, with 6 bases spanning the gap. The CDR3 loop spans 13 amino acids. CDR1 LNHNV and CDR2 YYDKDF come from the germline V gene (reference sequence). The CDR3 DNA sequence: TGTGCCACCAGCAGAGATAAGGTTTCACCCCTCCACTTT. It specifies CATSRDKVSPLHF.

The chain joins TRBV29-1 to TRBJ2-1; a possible D gene is TRBD2 (6 bases). Germline CDR1 reads SQVTM; CDR2 reads ANQGSEA. V was cut by 7 bases and J by 0 bases, with 16 bases left in between. The CDR3 runs 15 residues. The DNA for the CDR3 is TGCAGCGGAACATTTCAGGACTACTCCTACAATGAGCAGTTCTTC. It yields the protein CSGTFQDYSYNEQFF.

This clone has just a few counts. V is TRBV7-9 and J is TRBJ1-1, with D unclear. The germline gives CDR1 SEHNR, CDR2 FQNEAQ (reference sequence). The V end lost 1 base, the J end lost 1 base, and 7 bases lay between the germline ends. The CDR3 is 14 amino acids. CDR3 in DNA: TGTGCCAGCAGCTTAGTTCTAGAGAACACTGAAGCTTTCTTT. Protein: CASSLVLENTEAFF.

The V call is TRBV7-6, the J call TRBJ2-3; D is undetermined. The germline V gene has CDR1 SGHVS and CDR2 FNYEAQ. CDR3 length equals 13 residues. V lost 6 bases and J lost 6, with 13 bases in between. As DNA, the CDR3 is TGTGCCAGCAGTTCAAAGGCCGCGGATACGCAGTATTTT. Its translation is CASSSKAADTQYF.

This clone was picked up many times. The chain carries TRBV30 and TRBJ2-3; D may match TRBD1 or TRBD2 (5 bases each). CDR3 length equals 16 residues. CDR1 and CDR2 from the germline V gene are GTSNPN and SVGIG (reference sequence). V lost 5 bases and J 4 bases, leaving 22 bases between the germline ends. The DNA of the CDR3 is TGTGCCTGGGGGCCGGGACGATCCCCCTGGGCAGATACGCAGTATTTT. Translated: CAWGPGRSPWADTQYF.

The sample holds a few counts of this clone. This rearrangement joins TRBV11-2 to TRBJ2-6; 7 nucleotides agree with TRBD2. Germline trimming cut 4 bases from V and 0 bases from J; bases unmatched to any gene: 12. The CDR3 loop spans 19 amino acids. Germline CDR1 and CDR2: SGHAT and FQNNGV. CDR3 in DNA: TGTGCCAGCAGCTCCCCTGGGGAGGGCGGACACTCTGGGGCCAACGTCCTGACTTTC. Translating gives CASSSPGEGGHSGANVLTF.

This clone was detected only a few times. Other DNA sequences in this specimen translate into the identical CDR3. This chain uses TRBV25-1 with TRBJ2-6; D is unclear. The CDR3 extends over 13 amino acids. V lost 6 bases and J 0 bases, leaving 3 bases between the germline ends. In germline, CDR1 is MGHDK, CDR2 SYGVNS. The chain's CDR3 is CASSPSGANVLTF. In nucleotides, the CDR3 is TGTGCCAGCAGCCCCTCTGGGGCCAACGTCCTGACTTTC.

In its sample, this clone was seen a few times. The chain joins TRBV14 to TRBJ2-2; D remains unclear. Germline V gene data show CDR1 as SGHDN and CDR2 as FVKESK. There are 14 residues in the CDR3. Trimming removed 4 bases at V and 3 bases at J, with 9 bases between. CDR3 loop: CASSPLRYTGELFF. The CDR3 coding sequence is TGTGCCAGCAGCCCGCTGCGGTACACCGGGGAGCTGTTTTTT.

This clone showed up just a few times. This chain uses TRBV30 with TRBJ2-1; 9 nucleotides align to TRBD2. Germline lookup yields CDR1 GTSNPN and CDR2 SVGIG (reference sequence). CDR3 length equals 13 residues. Trimming at V came to 8 bases and at J to 2 bases, leaving 4 bases not matched to a gene. The CDR3 loop is CARGLATYNEQFF. CDR3 bases: TGTGCCCGGGGACTAGCTACCTACAATGAGCAGTTCTTC.

This chain links TRBV9 with TRBJ2-5; 11 bases agree with TRBD2. The CDR3 runs 18 residues. V shed 3 bases, J shed 1 base, and the junction held 11 bases outside the gene matches. The germline CDR1 and CDR2 sequences are SGDLS and YYNGEE. This CDR3 reads CASSAYSPLAGVQETQYF. The CDR3 nucleotides are TGTGCCAGCAGCGCTTACTCCCCACTAGCGGGGGTCCAAGAGACCCAGTACTTC.

This sequence joins TRBV5-1 and TRBJ1-1, with no clear D. V was trimmed by 0 bases and J by 1 base, leaving 10 bases between them. The CDR3 is made up of 15 amino acids. Germline V gives CDR1 SGHRS, CDR2 YFSETQ. DNA of the CDR3: TGCGCCAGCAGCTTGGAGGTTCGCGGGAACACTGAAGCTTTCTTT. It yields the protein CASSLEVRGNTEAFF.

This clone turned up a few times. J is TRBJ2-3 and V is TRBV5-1; no firm D call. V dropped 0 bases and J dropped 5 bases, with 7 bases sitting between them. Germline CDR1 reads SGHRS; CDR2 reads YFSETQ. CDR3 length equals 13 residues. The CDR3 protein is CASSLERRDTQYF. CDR3 bases: TGCGCCAGCAGCTTGGAAAGAAGAGATACGCAGTATTTT. The whole variable domain, filled in from reference TRBV5-1 and TRBJ2-3, reads KAGVTQTPRYLIKTRGQQVTLSCSPISGHRSVSWYQQTPGQGLQFLFEYFSETQRNKGNFPGRFSGRQFSNSRSEMNVSTLELGDSALYLCASSLERRDTQYFGPGTRLTVL.

This rearrangement joins TRBV29-1 to TRBJ2-1; 8 nucleotides agree with TRBD1. Germline CDR1 is SQVTM and CDR2 is ANQGSEA. V lost 1 base, J lost 4 bases, and 6 bases stayed unmatched. This CDR3 spans 15 amino acids. In DNA, the CDR3 is TGCAGCGTTGAAGGGGACAGGCCGACTTACAATGAGCAGTTCTTC. Amino acid sequence: CSVEGDRPTYNEQFF.

This clone turned up a few times. The gene calls are TRBV7-2 and TRBJ2-7, with 8 bases lining up with TRBD1. Per germline, CDR1 SGHTA and CDR2 FQGNSA. V dropped 1 base and J dropped 0; count of bases not matched to a gene: 2. The CDR3 is made up of 15 amino acids. The DNA for the CDR3 is TGTGCCAGCAGCTTAGGCGGACAGGGCTCCTACGAGCAGTACGTC. Protein product: CASSLGGQGSYEQYV.

This clone has just a few counts. The chain has TRBV14 and TRBJ1-6, with TRBD1 as a possible D gene (5 bases). This CDR3 is built from 15 residues. V was cut by 2 bases and J by 7 bases, with 12 bases left in between. Germline CDR1 SGHDN, CDR2 FVKESK. CDR3 DNA: TGTGCCAGCAGCCAACAGGGTGTTGGGAATTCACCCCTCCACTTT. Translated, it gives CASSQQGVGNSPLHF.

The chain employs TRBV4-3 and TRBJ1-5; D is ambiguous. V lost 4 bases, J lost 7 bases, and 17 bases lay in between. This CDR3 contains 15 residues. CDR1 is LGHNA, CDR2 YSLEER, per germline. The CDR3, as DNA: TGCGCCAGCAGCCCCGGGTTCTTGGAGGTACAGCCCCAGCATTTT. Translated: CASSPGFLEVQPQHF.

The rearrangement uses TRBV9 and TRBJ1-2, with a possible D match to TRBD1 (5 bases). CDR1 is SGDLS, CDR2 YYNGEE, per germline. Trimming removed 2 bases from V and 7 bases from J, with 12 bases in between. The CDR3 has 13 amino acids. The CDR3 DNA sequence: TGTGCCAGCAGCGTGGTCCAGGGAAGTGGCTACACCTTC. It yields the protein CASSVVQGSGYTF. The whole variable domain, remainder taken from reference TRBV9 and TRBJ1-2, is DSGVTQTPKHLITATGQRVTLRCSPRSGDLSVYWYQQSLDQGLQFLIQYYNGEERAKGNILERFSAQQFPDLHSELNLSSLELGDSALYFCASSVVQGSGYTFGSGTRLTVV.

The rearrangement links TRBV4-3 to TRBJ1-1; D not certain. V shed 1 base and J shed 0 bases, with 9 bases lying between them. This CDR3 region has 15 residues. Germline V gene lookup returns CDR1 LGHNA and CDR2 YSLEER. CDR3 sequence reads: CASSQVGAMNTEAFF. CDR3 DNA sequence: TGCGCCAGCAGCCAAGTCGGAGCTATGAACACTGAAGCTTTCTTT.

The CDR3 loop is CSVEAQAVRGLFF. In nucleotides, the CDR3 is TGCAGCGTTGAGGCCCAGGCTGTCAGGGGATTGTTCTTC. The rearrangement joins TRBV29-1 to TRBJ2-1, with D perhaps matching TRBD1 (6 bases). This CDR3 is 13 amino acids long. Germline CDR1 is SQVTM and CDR2 is ANQGSEA. Trimming took off 3 bases at V and 15 bases at J, with 21 bases between the two ends.

The chain uses TRBV4-3 and TRBJ2-3, with D unresolved. With 1 base removed from V and 2 bases from J, the gap between germline ends came to 7 bases. From germline, CDR1 is LGHNA and CDR2 YSLEER. CDR3 size: 14 residues. The CDR3 sequence is CASSQAANTDTQYF. DNA of the CDR3: TGCGCCAGCAGCCAAGCGGCCAACACAGATACGCAGTATTTT.

V and J are TRBV5-4 and TRBJ2-1, with TRBD2 identical over 11 bases. V lost 3 bases and J lost 5; bases outside the gene matches: 13. The CDR3 runs 18 residues. Germline-derived CDR1 and CDR2 are SGHNT and YYREEE (reference sequence). The CDR3 region has the DNA TGTGCCAGCAGCTACCTACTAGCGGGAGTTCAGGGGAACAATGAGCAGTTCTTC. The encoded protein is CASSYLLAGVQGNNEQFF.

This clone was seen a few times. In nucleotides, the CDR3 is TGTGCCTGGAGTGTACGGGATACGCCTTACTATGGCTACACCTTC. It encodes CAWSVRDTPYYGYTF. This chain uses TRBV30 with TRBJ1-2; D is uncertain. The CDR3 has 15 residues. The germline V gene has CDR1 GTSNPN and CDR2 SVGIG (reference sequence). V lost 0 bases and J lost 3, with 14 bases in between.